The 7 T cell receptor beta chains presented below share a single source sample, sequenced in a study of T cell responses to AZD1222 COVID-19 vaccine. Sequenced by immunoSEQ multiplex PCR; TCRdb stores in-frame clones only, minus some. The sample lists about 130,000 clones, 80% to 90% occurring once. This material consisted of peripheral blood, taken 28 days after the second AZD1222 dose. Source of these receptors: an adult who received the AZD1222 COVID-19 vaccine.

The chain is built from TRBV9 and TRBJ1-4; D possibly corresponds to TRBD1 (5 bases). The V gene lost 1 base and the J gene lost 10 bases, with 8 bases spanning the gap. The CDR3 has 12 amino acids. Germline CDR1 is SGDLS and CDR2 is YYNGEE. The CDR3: CASSVNQGKLFF. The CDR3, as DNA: TGTGCCAGCAGCGTAAATCAGGGAAAACTGTTTTTT.

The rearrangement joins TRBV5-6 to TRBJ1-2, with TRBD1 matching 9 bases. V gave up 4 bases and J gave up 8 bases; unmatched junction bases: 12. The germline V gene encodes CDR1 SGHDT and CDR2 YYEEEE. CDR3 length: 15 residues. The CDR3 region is CASSLSPGQGGGYTF. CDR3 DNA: TGTGCCAGCAGCCTTTCCCCGGGACAGGGCGGGGGCTACACCTTC. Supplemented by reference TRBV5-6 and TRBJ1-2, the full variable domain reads DAGVTQSPTHLIKTRGQQVTLRCSPKSGHDTVSWYQQALGQGPQFIFQYYEEEERQRGNFPDRFSGHQFPNYSSELNVNALLLGDSALYLCASSLSPGQGGGYTFGSGTRLTVV.

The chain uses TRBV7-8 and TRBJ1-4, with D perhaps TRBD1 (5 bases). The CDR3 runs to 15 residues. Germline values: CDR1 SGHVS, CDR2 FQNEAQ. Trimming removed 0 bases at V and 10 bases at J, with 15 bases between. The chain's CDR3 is CASSLAGGGGGKLFF. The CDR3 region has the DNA TGTGCCAGCAGCTTAGCGGGCGGGGGAGGAGGAAAACTGTTTTTT.

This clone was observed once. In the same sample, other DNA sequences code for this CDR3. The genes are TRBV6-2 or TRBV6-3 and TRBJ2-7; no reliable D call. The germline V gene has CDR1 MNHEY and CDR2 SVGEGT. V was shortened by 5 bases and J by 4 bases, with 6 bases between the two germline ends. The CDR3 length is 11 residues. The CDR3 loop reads CASSPSYEQYF. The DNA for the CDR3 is TGTGCCAGCAGTCCGAGTTACGAGCAGTACTTC.

The CDR3: CASTLAGNRIGYTF. The CDR3 coding sequence is TGTGCCAGCACCTTGGCGGGCAACAGGATCGGCTACACCTTC. The chain links TRBV2 to TRBJ1-2; perhaps TRBD1 as D (5 bases). CDR1 and CDR2 (germline): SNHLY, FYNNEI. Trimming stripped 7 bases from V and 8 bases from J, with 20 bases between. The CDR3 has 14 amino acids. The whole variable domain, filled in from reference TRBV2 and TRBJ1-2, reads EPEVTQTPSHQVTQMGQEVILRCVPISNHLYFYWYRQILGQKVEFLVSFYNNEISEKSEIFDDQFSVERPDGSNFTLKIRSTKLEDSAMYFCASTLAGNRIGYTFGSGTRLTVV.

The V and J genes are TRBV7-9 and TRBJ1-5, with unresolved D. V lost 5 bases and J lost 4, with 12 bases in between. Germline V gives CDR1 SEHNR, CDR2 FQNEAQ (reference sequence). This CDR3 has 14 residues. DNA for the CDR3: TGTGCCAGCAGCGCGGACGGATTTAATCAGCCCCAGCATTTT. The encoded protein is CASSADGFNQPQHF.

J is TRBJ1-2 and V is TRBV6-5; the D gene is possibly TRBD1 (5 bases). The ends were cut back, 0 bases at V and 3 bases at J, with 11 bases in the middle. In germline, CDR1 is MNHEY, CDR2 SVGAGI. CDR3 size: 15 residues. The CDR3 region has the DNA TGTGCCAGCAGTTACTCGAGGCAGGGCTACTATGGCTACACCTTC. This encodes CASSYSRQGYYGYTF.